A single sample is the source of the 25 T cell receptor beta chains below, sequenced in a study of blood T cell repertoires in COVID-19. Clones were sequenced by immunoSEQ multiplex PCR, and TCRdb holds only the in-frame ones, with some missing. The sample lists 330,000 or so clones; roughly 87% were seen once. Sequencing was carried out using peripheral blood. These receptors originate from a man between 25 and 39 years old with COVID-19, enrolled during active disease.

This chain links TRBV19 with TRBJ2-1, with 8 bases fitting TRBD2. The CDR3 runs to 16 residues. Trimming at V came to 4 bases and at J to 7 bases, leaving 12 bases not matched to a gene. Germline V lookup: CDR1 LNHDA, CDR2 SQIVND (reference sequence). The CDR3 DNA reads TGTGCCAGTAGTAGGGAGGAGGTACGGGGGGGGAATGAGCAGTTCTTC. This gives the protein CASSREEVRGGNEQFF.

V is TRBV7-3 and J is TRBJ2-7, with 7 positions matching TRBD1. This CDR3 comprises 17 residues. CDR1 is SGHTA, CDR2 FQGTGA, per germline. V gave up 5 bases and J gave up 3 bases; unmatched junction bases: 16. The CDR3 loop is CASSPTPEQTGFYEQYF. The CDR3 DNA sequence: TGTGCCAGCAGCCCAACCCCCGAACAGACAGGGTTCTACGAGCAGTACTTC.

The chain has TRBV7-3 and TRBJ2-2; 9 bases match TRBD2. The CDR3 covers 15 residues. V trimming: 6 bases; J trimming: 5 bases; junction bases outside the gene matches: 7. CDR1 is SGHTA and CDR2 is FQGTGA in the germline V gene. Here the CDR3 reads CASSYVAGVTGELFF. The CDR3 nucleotides are TGTGCCAGCAGTTACGTAGCGGGGGTGACCGGGGAGCTGTTTTTT.

This clone was counted a single time. CDR3 sequence: CASSERQGKGYTF. DNA for the CDR3: TGTGCCAGCAGTGAAAGACAGGGGAAGGGCTACACCTTC. The chain joins TRBV12-3 or TRBV12-4 to TRBJ1-2; 8 bases are shared with TRBD1. The CDR3 has 13 amino acids. V lost 5 bases and J lost 8; bases outside the gene matches: 7.

The chain carries TRBV28 and TRBJ2-7; 9 bases agree with TRBD1. Losses at the gene ends were 5 bases for V and 5 bases for J; bases not matched to a gene: 13. The germline gives CDR1 MDHEN, CDR2 SYDVKM. This CDR3 is 16 amino acids long. The CDR3 reads CASSVIPGTGIHEQYF. DNA of the CDR3: TGTGCCAGCAGTGTGATTCCCGGGACAGGGATCCACGAGCAGTACTTC.

This chain connects TRBV28 to TRBJ1-5, with 7 bases aligning to TRBD1. Germline V gene lookup returns CDR1 MDHEN and CDR2 SYDVKM. This CDR3 has 15 residues. The ends lost 1 base at V and 6 bases at J; junction bases unmatched: 6. The CDR3 region is CASSLFDRDFQPQHF. CDR3 bases: TGTGCCAGCAGTTTATTCGACAGGGATTTTCAGCCCCAGCATTTT.

This rearrangement joins TRBV5-1 to TRBJ2-3; TRBD2 matches 8 bases. Germline CDR1 SGHRS, CDR2 YFSETQ. V lost 4 bases and J lost 2; bases outside the gene matches: 9. The CDR3 covers 16 residues. The CDR3 DNA reads as TGCGCCAGCAGCCTTAGCGGGAACAGGTTCACAGATACGCAGTATTTT. Its protein product is CASSLSGNRFTDTQYF.

This clone was found once. The chain has TRBV5-4 and TRBJ2-7; TRBD2 aligns across 10 bases. The length of the CDR3 is 20 residues. With V trimmed by 4 bases and J by 6 bases, 25 bases remained unmatched. The V gene's germline CDR1 is SGHNT and CDR2 YYREEE (reference sequence). DNA of the CDR3: TGTGCCAGCAGCGACGCCGGTATCTGGGAAGTAGCGGGAGGCCTAACCGAGCAGTACTTC. As protein: CASSDAGIWEVAGGLTEQYF. Full variable domain (remainder filled in from reference TRBV5-4 and TRBJ2-7): ETGVTQSPTHLIKTRGQQVTLRCSSQSGHNTVSWYQQALGQGPQFIFQYYREEENGRGNFPPRFSGLQFPNYSSELNVNALELDDSALYLCASSDAGIWEVAGGLTEQYFGPGTRLTVT.

V usage is TRBV27 and J usage is TRBJ2-2; tentatively, D is TRBD2 (6 bases). The ends were cut back, 7 bases at V and 4 bases at J, with 16 bases in the middle. Germline V lookup: CDR1 MNHEY, CDR2 SMNVEV (reference sequence). This CDR3 spans 15 amino acids. CDR3 residues: CASTLRGGATGELFF. The DNA of the CDR3 is TGTGCCAGCACCCTGAGAGGAGGGGCCACCGGGGAGCTGTTTTTT.

V gene TRBV27 combines with J gene TRBJ1-1; TRBD1 matches 8 bases. Germline V gene sequence: CDR1 MNHEY, CDR2 SMNVEV (reference sequence). This CDR3 has 15 residues. V lost 5 bases to trimming and J lost 1 base; unmatched junction nucleotides: 6. The CDR3 sequence is CASSPDRGGNTEAFF. The CDR3 nucleotides read TGTGCCAGCAGTCCTGACAGGGGTGGGAACACTGAAGCTTTCTTT.

This clone was seen only a few times. The chain recombines TRBV7-9 with TRBJ2-1; 9 bases are shared with TRBD2. V lost 10 bases, J lost 4 bases, and 11 bases stayed unmatched. The CDR3 sequence is 15 residues long. CDR1 SEHNR and CDR2 FQNEAQ come from the germline V gene (reference sequence). In DNA form, the CDR3 reads TGTGCCACCTCCCCTGCGGGAGGGCCATACAATGAGCAGTTCTTC. It is translated as CATSPAGGPYNEQFF.

The V gene is TRBV5-4, the J gene TRBJ2-7, with a tentative D call TRBD1 (6 bases). CDR1 and CDR2 from the germline V gene are SGHNT and YYREEE (reference sequence). Trimming cost V 4 bases and J 6 bases, with 17 bases left between them. The CDR3 covers 14 residues. The CDR3, as DNA: TGTGCCAGCAGCCCCCGGGCGGACAGAGCCGAGCAGTACTTC. Translation gives CASSPRADRAEQYF.

DNA of the CDR3: TGTGCCACCAGTGATTTTGGGTCAGGAAGAGATACGCAGTATTTT. Its translation is CATSDFGSGRDTQYF. The chain is built from TRBV24-1 and TRBJ2-3, with D unclear. Germline CDR1 is KGHDR and CDR2 is SFDVKD. CDR3 length: 15 amino acids. Deletions cut 1 base from V and 5 bases from J, with 12 bases between.

V is TRBV5-6 and J is TRBJ1-4; D is perhaps TRBD1 (6 bases). The CDR3 loop spans 16 amino acids. Germline V gives CDR1 SGHDT, CDR2 YYEEEE. V lost 5 bases to trimming and J lost 6 bases, with 20 bases between them. The CDR3 DNA reads TGTGCCAGCAGTCAAAAAACAGGGTTAGCGTATGAAAAACTGTTTTTT. This translates into CASSQKTGLAYEKLFF. Combining the CDR3 with reference TRBV5-6 and TRBJ1-4 gives the whole variable domain DAGVTQSPTHLIKTRGQQVTLRCSPKSGHDTVSWYQQALGQGPQFIFQYYEEEERQRGNFPDRFSGHQFPNYSSELNVNALLLGDSALYLCASSQKTGLAYEKLFFGSGTQLSVL.

This chain joins TRBV19 and TRBJ2-7; 9 nucleotides match TRBD1. Looked up from germline, CDR1 is LNHDA and CDR2 is SQIVND (reference sequence). This CDR3 region has 15 residues. V trimming: 5 bases; J trimming: 3 bases; junction bases outside the gene matches: 8. CDR3 amino acids: CASSVPGQGIYEQYF. The CDR3 nucleotides are TGTGCCAGTAGTGTTCCGGGACAGGGAATCTACGAGCAGTACTTC. Complete variable domain (other parts from reference TRBV19 and TRBJ2-7): DGGITQSPKYLFRKEGQNVTLSCEQNLNHDAMYWYRQDPGQGLRLIYYSQIVNDFQKGDIAEGYSVSREKKESFPLTVTSAQKNPTAFYLCASSVPGQGIYEQYFGPGTRLTVT.

This sequence joins TRBV6-1 and TRBJ2-3; 9 nucleotides match TRBD2. This CDR3 has 16 amino acids. With 2 bases clipped from V and 5 bases from J, the junction kept 8 bases outside the gene matches. Germline V gives CDR1 MNHNS, CDR2 SASEGT. In DNA, the CDR3 is TGTGCCAGCAGTGAACACGCGGGGGGGCCCGGAGATACGCAGTATTTT. Its protein product is CASSEHAGGPGDTQYF.

The chain's CDR3 is CASSLNTGELFF. CDR3 bases: TGTGCCAGCAGCCTCAACACCGGGGAGCTGTTTTTT. The rearrangement uses TRBV7-3 and TRBJ2-2; D gene uncertain. Germline V lookup: CDR1 SGHTA, CDR2 FQGTGA. Trimming pared 5 bases from V and 2 bases from J, leaving 3 bases between. CDR3 length: 12 amino acids.

CDR3 in DNA: TGTGCCAGCAGTTGGACAGGGGGATACGAGCAGTACTTC. Translating it yields CASSWTGGYEQYF. This chain joins TRBV6-5 and TRBJ2-7, with 10 nucleotides matching TRBD1. The CDR3 loop spans 13 amino acids. Germline V lookup: CDR1 MNHEY, CDR2 SVGAGI. V lost 4 bases, J lost 4 bases, and 1 base stayed unmatched.

This chain links TRBV2 with TRBJ2-5, with 7 bases fitting TRBD2. This CDR3 contains 18 residues. The ends lost 2 bases at V and 5 bases at J; junction bases unmatched: 17. Germline V lookup: CDR1 SNHLY, CDR2 FYNNEI. This CDR3 is CASSESGGGGLRSETQYF. As DNA, the CDR3 is TGTGCCAGCAGTGAATCAGGTGGGGGGGGACTCAGATCGGAGACCCAGTACTTC.

The chain recombines TRBV11-2 with TRBJ2-2; TRBD1 matches 7 bases. The CDR3 has 16 amino acids. Germline loops: CDR1 SGHAT, CDR2 FQNNGV. Trimming removed 5 bases from V and 5 bases from J; junction bases left unmatched: 11. CDR3 region: CASSQTWTGGTGELFF. Here the CDR3 DNA reads TGTGCCAGCAGCCAAACCTGGACAGGCGGTACCGGGGAGCTGTTTTTT.

The genes are TRBV7-2 and TRBJ2-5; TRBD2 aligns across 9 bases. Germline V CDR1 and CDR2: SGHTA, FQGNSA. This CDR3 contains 16 residues. V gave up 4 bases and J gave up 5 bases; unmatched junction bases: 11. The CDR3 protein is CASSSGQRGAWETQYF. As DNA, the CDR3 is TGTGCCAGCAGCTCCGGGCAGCGGGGGGCCTGGGAGACCCAGTACTTC.

This clone occurred a few times. The CDR3 nucleotides are TGTGCCATCTCCGAGCTAATGAACACTGAAGCTTTCTTT. Residues: CAISELMNTEAFF. The rearrangement joins TRBV10-3 to TRBJ1-1; D gene uncertain. This CDR3 is 13 amino acids long. Germline values: CDR1 ENHRY, CDR2 SYGVKD. With 8 bases removed from V and 0 bases from J, the gap between germline ends came to 10 bases.

The chain recombines TRBV4-3 with TRBJ1-2, with D tentatively TRBD1 (5 bases). Germline V lookup: CDR1 LGHNA, CDR2 YSLEER. Trimming shortened V by 1 base and J by 2 bases, and 11 bases separated the two germline ends. The CDR3 covers 15 residues. CDR3 sequence: CASSQGQGINYGYTF. As DNA, the CDR3 is TGCGCCAGCAGCCAAGGTCAGGGAATAAACTATGGCTACACCTTC.

V gene TRBV24-1 combines with J gene TRBJ2-5, with unresolved D. Germline CDR1 and CDR2: KGHDR and SFDVKD. CDR3 length: 14 amino acids. With 1 base removed from V and 2 bases from J, the gap between germline ends came to 7 bases. CDR3 nucleotide sequence: TGTGCCACCAGTGATTTAGAGTTTCAAGAGACCCAGTACTTC. Translated, it gives CATSDLEFQETQYF.

Note on this clone: The identical CDR3 is also encoded by other nucleotide sequences in the sample. The chain joins TRBV5-1 to TRBJ1-5; D unclear. Germline V gives CDR1 SGHRS, CDR2 YFSETQ. The CDR3 contains 14 residues. Trimming stripped 4 bases from V and 1 base from J, with 9 bases between. This chain's CDR3 is CASSLDTSNQPQHF. The DNA of the CDR3 is TGCGCCAGCAGCCTTGACACAAGCAATCAGCCCCAGCATTTT. Looking up the rest from reference TRBV5-1 and TRBJ1-5 gives the full variable domain: KAGVTQTPRYLIKTRGQQVTLSCSPISGHRSVSWYQQTPGQGLQFLFEYFSETQRNKGNFPGRFSGRQFSNSRSEMNVSTLELGDSALYLCASSLDTSNQPQHFGDGTRLSIL.